This T cell receptor beta chain was captured by sequencing in a study of regulatory T cells in long-lasting Graves disease (dated by TCRdb to the early 2020s). With regard to the full study: Antithyroid drugs had been taken for less than 3 months by newly diagnosed Graves' disease patients. Persistent Graves' disease patients were compared with newly diagnosed Graves' disease patients by peripheral blood TCR sequencing and RNA sequencing. The study was conducted in China and was registered as a clinical trial. A total of 33 samples underwent TCR sequencing, from roughly 13 patients with persistent Graves' disease and about 20 patients with newly diagnosed Graves' disease.

Study-level results and caveats: The authors noted that the small sample size was a limitation that may lower accuracy. Persistent Graves' disease patients showed lower TCR Shannon entropy and fewer highly expanded clones than newly diagnosed patients, suggesting clonal expansion. Patients with persistent disease shared more public clonotypes (fewer than 3,000) than newly diagnosed patients did (about 1,000). Sequencing and analysis were restricted to the TCR beta chain. Only peripheral blood was studied, because thyroid tissue, the primary lesion, was inaccessible. Preferential use of TRBV28, TRBJ1-2 and TRBJ2-5 was observed in persistent disease, whereas TRBV20-1 and TRBJ2-1 were favored in newly diagnosed disease.

Concerning this clonotype itself: This clone's antigen is unknown. Per-nucleotide qualities are absent, and no much larger clonotype sits a single base away.

In the paper's terms, the time point label means: newly diagnosed GD, antithyroid drugs for less than 3 months. For both TCR sequencing and RNA sequencing, RNA was extracted from PBMCs using TRIzol. The diagnosis of Graves' disease followed American Thyroid Association guidelines. Patients were recruited from an endocrinology department in Xi'an, China. From each patient, 7.5 to 9.5 milliliters of peripheral blood was collected into an EDTA anticoagulant tube. Ficoll Paque Plus density gradient separation was used to isolate PBMCs, and no additional T cell sorting was done. RNA quality was checked with an Agilent 2100 Bioanalyzer and agarose gel, and concentration with a NanoDrop 2000. The germline V gene encodes CDR1 KGHSH and CDR2 LQKENI. Trimming at the junction amounts to 1 base on V and 4 bases on J, and the germline ends lie 12 bases apart. Reading from cysteine to phenylalanine, the CDR3 counts 15 amino acids. CDR3 DNA only is kept here, 45 bases in frame from base 1.

The library was produced with multiplex PCR. Sequencing relied on an Illumina HiSeq 4000. To build TCR beta libraries, CDR3 regions were amplified by Arm-PCR using iRepertoire HTBI primers. Before sequencing, the PCR products went through gel purification. Per the original workflow: Gene usage analysis of CDR3 amino acid clonotypes used the approximately 62 TRBV and about 15 TRBJ segments found across samples. Filtered high-quality paired reads were merged into contigs using COPE and FqMerger. BLAST was used to align contigs to IMGT TRBV, TRBD and TRBJ reference genes, with CDR3 defined following IMGT. Highly expanded clones were defined as clonotypes with a frequency above 0.1%. Shannon entropy served as the measure of repertoire diversity, while the Gini coefficient captured V-J evenness. Public clonotypes were defined as clonotypes shared by more than one individual. Using fastp at Q25 and MiXCR, TCRdb reprocessed the public reads and kept productive beta chains. Identical CDR3 proteins give one entry, which carries the most common genes and DNA. The authors' filters were not applied to this entry. This sample lists about 560,000 distinct CDR3 sequences; about 16% were detected once. Of the sample, 9.5% to 15% falls within the top ten clones.

This sample also belongs to another study, concerning T cells in Graves' hyperthyroidism and ophthalmopathy. That second report states: Graves' hyperthyroidism was defined as stable when no progression to ophthalmopathy occurred over 18 months of follow-up. Hyperthyroidism patients were aged 18 to 65 years and newly diagnosed, with disease duration of less than 2 months. Any patient with an uncontrolled infection, another autoimmune disease, pregnancy or lactation was excluded. Diagnoses relied on clinical symptoms, serum thyroxine and TRAb, thyroid ultrasound and orbital computed tomography. A first-round RT-PCR of the TCR CDR3 used the HTBI primer set with the Qiagen OneStep RT-PCR kit. Blood samples also contained most of the expanded thyroid clonotypes (frequency above 0.001), which suggests that blood repertoires may reflect thyroid immune responses. A 13 V-J signature model separated ophthalmopathy from stable hyperthyroidism, with around 90% sensitivity and about 81% specificity in cross-validation and 80%/75% in testing. In validation, the model predicted progression to ophthalmopathy a median of around six months before onset, with about 71% sensitivity and 72.22% specificity. To identify distinguishing TCR V-J signatures, a discovery cohort of 90 to 100 patients was used, comprising 40 to 45 with Graves' ophthalmopathy and around 57 with stable Graves' hyperthyroidism. An independent validation cohort of fewer than 20 hyperthyroidism patients and approximately 16 patients who later progressed to ophthalmopathy tested prospective prediction of ophthalmopathy. For training and testing, the 80 to 100 patients in the discovery cohort were randomly divided in a 7:3 ratio. The study also compared thyroid tissue and blood T-cell repertoires from five or six Graves' hyperthyroidism patients. Once sampling was done, hyperthyroidism patients were given methimazole at a starting dose of 30 mg daily, whereas ophthalmopathy patients were given high-dose intravenous methylprednisolone. The libraries were constructed in a second round of multiplex PCR and then size-selected and purified. Paired-end sequencing of the libraries was performed with 100 bp reads on an Illumina HiSeq2000. SOAPnuke was used to process the raw data, throwing out any read that contained adapters or uncalled bases, had a mean Phred below 15, or lacked an exact constant-primer or identifier match. COPE v1.2.5 was used to merge high-quality paired reads, and clonotypes were defined as unique nucleotide sequences. MiTCR v1.1 was used to align clonotypes to the IMGT TRBV, TRBD and TRBJ reference segments. The analysis included only V-J combinations with a frequency above 0.0001, which together covered over 98% of the repertoires. A TCS score was defined as the ratio of F50 (clonal expansion) to E x V (chaos), with BLOSUM62-based TCRdist applied between CDR3 peptides within each V-J. Welch's t-statistics and random forest reduced 450 to 600 V-J features to around 14, which were used in a naive Bayes classifier (R e1071). Sample size was not statistically predetermined, and investigators were not blinded to group allocation. The paper reports TCR Vbeta CDR3 sequencing of about 140 peripheral blood samples: some 41 ophthalmopathy, under 85 hyperthyroidism and approximately 17 progressor patients.

The material sequenced was peripheral blood mononuclear cells (PBMCs), taken at new diagnosis, from a patient treated with antithyroid drugs. The rearrangement combines TRBV18 with TRBJ2-3; a confident D gene designation cannot be given. This clonotype was sampled from a man between 18 and 35 years old with Graves disease. Donor details come from another sample of the same person, matched by shared clones. CDR3 sequence: CASSPLSGRPDTQYF. The nucleotide sequence is TGTGCCAGCTCACCACTTTCGGGTAGGCCAGATACGCAGTATTTT.